Described below is a single TCR beta chain sequence and its context. Clinical histories supplied by participants themselves formed the basis of cohort assignment. Recovery among Cohort 3 donors was established by two negative PCRs, clearance, or symptom resolution. The data were taken from a study of blood T cell repertoires in COVID-19. About the research overall: There were acute and convalescent COVID-19 samples, and they came from the United States, Italy and Spain.

The germline V gene encodes CDR1 SGHRS and CDR2 YFSETQ. CDR3 size: 16 residues. Trimming removed 1 base at V and 2 bases at J, with 15 bases between. The authors' processing: Reference gene primer amplification gave nucleated cell count estimates. Profiled with immunoSEQ multiplex PCR; TCRdb holds only in-frame clones, not every one. V, J and clone size are those of that table, while D and trimming were read from the DNA. The data contain around 380,000 clones, over 75% of them seen just once; the ten biggest clones take up 1% to 1.5%. The receptor was isolated from a young man who had recovered from COVID-19. The chain employs TRBV5-1 and TRBJ2-5; unclear D gene. The sample comprised PBMCs or T cells enriched from blood (not recorded which). The CDR3: CASSLRGTIRQETQYF. DNA for the CDR3: TGCGCCAGCAGCTTGCGCGGCACAATCAGACAAGAGACCCAGTACTTC.